This TCR beta chain was identified in a study of blood T cells in healthy people across ages. Total RNA was isolated from each sample in quantities of at least 5.5 micrograms. Then a second PCR, running roughly 7 to 11 cycles, was carried out with a sample-barcoded 5' primer and a J-beta primer mix. TCRdb recomputed calls from the 5' RACE reads with MiXCR, one row per CDR3 protein. The table records 1.5 million to 2 million distinct CDR3 sequences, 49% of them present only once. V gave up 1 base and J gave up 3 bases; unmatched junction bases: 15. This CDR3 is 18 amino acids long. Germline loops: CDR1 SEHNR, CDR2 FQNEAQ (reference sequence). A few counts support this clonotype.

Material for sequencing was blood. The sequence derives from a woman between 35 and 50 years old in good health. V usage is TRBV7-9 and J usage is TRBJ2-7; 7 positions match TRBD1. CDR3 sequence reads: CASSLDRTGRKSDYEQYF. CDR3 nucleotides: TGTGCCAGCAGCTTAGATCGGACAGGCCGTAAATCTGACTACGAGCAGTACTTC. Together with reference TRBV7-9 and TRBJ2-7, the CDR3 gives the full variable domain: DTGVSQNPRHKITKRGQNVTFRCDPISEHNRLYWYRQTLGQGPEFLTYFQNEAQLEKSRLLSDRFSAERPKGSFSTLEIQRTEQGDSAMYLCASSLDRTGRKSDYEQYFGPGTRLTVT.